These 18 T cell receptor beta chains were all obtained from the same sample, sequenced in a study of PD-1 blockade in classical Hodgkin lymphoma. Every patient experienced relapse after autologous stem cell transplantation, and brentuximab vedotin exposure varied. Assay: immunoSEQ multiplex PCR; the TCRdb copy retains only in-frame clones and omits some. The table records fewer than 50,000 clones, approximately 91% of them present only once. Sequencing used peripheral blood mononuclear cells (PBMCs), obtained at baseline. The source of these receptors is a human donor with classical Hodgkin lymphoma.

The chain employs TRBV6-4 and TRBJ2-1, with unresolved D. The V end lost 0 bases, the J end lost 9 bases, and 15 bases lay between the germline ends. This CDR3 is built from 15 residues. Germline assignment: CDR1 MRHNA and CDR2 SNTAGT. DNA for the CDR3: TGTGCCAGCAGTGACTCGGTAGGGTCCGCCGGTGAGCAGTTCTTC. Amino acid sequence: CASSDSVGSAGEQFF.

The chain is built from TRBV6-4 and TRBJ2-3, with D possibly being TRBD1 (5 bases). V shed 0 bases and J shed 0 bases, with 10 bases lying between them. CDR1 MRHNA and CDR2 SNTAGT come from the germline V gene. This CDR3 is 16 amino acids long. As DNA, the CDR3 is TGTGCCAGCAGTGACTCGCAGGGCTCTAGCACAGATACGCAGTATTTT. Translating gives CASSDSQGSSTDTQYF.

V and J are TRBV6-1 and TRBJ2-7, with D hard to call. This CDR3 is built from 15 residues. In germline, CDR1 is MNHNS, CDR2 SASEGT. V was trimmed by 3 bases and J by 0 bases, leaving 12 bases between them. CDR3 nucleotide sequence: TGTGCCAGCAGTGAGTTGACTGTACCCTCCTACGAGCAGTACTTC. It translates to CASSELTVPSYEQYF.

The chain combines TRBV4-3 with TRBJ2-7, with 9 bases fitting TRBD1. The CDR3 is 15 residues long. V trimming: 3 bases; J trimming: 2 bases; junction bases outside the gene matches: 5. Looked up from germline, CDR1 is LGHNA and CDR2 is YSLEER. The CDR3 spells CASSQDRGRAYEQYF. CDR3 DNA sequence: TGCGCCAGCAGCCAGGACAGGGGTCGCGCCTACGAGCAGTACTTC.

This clone was observed a few times. The chain couples TRBV13 to TRBJ1-1, with a tentative D call TRBD1 (5 bases). V shed 3 bases and J shed 8 bases, with 10 bases lying between them. CDR3 size: 12 residues. The germline V gene has CDR1 PRHDT and CDR2 FYEKMQ (reference sequence). In nucleotides, the CDR3 is TGTGCCAGCAGCTTGGGTCACAGGGAAGCTTTCTTT. Amino acid sequence: CASSLGHREAFF. Combining the CDR3 with reference TRBV13 and TRBJ1-1 gives the whole variable domain AAGVIQSPRHLIKEKRETATLKCYPIPRHDTVYWYQQGPGQDPQFLISFYEKMQSDKGSIPDRFSAQQFSDYHSELNMSSLELGDSALYFCASSLGHREAFFGQGTRLTVV.

V usage is TRBV11-3 and J usage is TRBJ2-5; 7 bases line up with TRBD2. V dropped 1 base and J dropped 2; count of bases not matched to a gene: 19. CDR3 length: 20 residues. Germline loops: CDR1 SGHNT, CDR2 YENEEA. The DNA of the CDR3 is TGTGCCAGCAGCTTAGGGGGGATCGGGAGGAGTTGGGAGGATCAAGAGACCCAGTACTTC. Its protein is CASSLGGIGRSWEDQETQYF.

The rearrangement joins TRBV28 to TRBJ2-1, with unresolved D. V dropped 5 bases and J dropped 8 bases, with 19 bases sitting between them. Germline V gives CDR1 MDHEN, CDR2 SYDVKM. This CDR3 has 15 amino acids. CDR3 DNA sequence: TGTGCCAGCAGTGCCCCGGGCGGCCACTCGTATGAGCAGTTCTTC. Protein sequence: CASSAPGGHSYEQFF.

This sequence joins TRBV7-9 and TRBJ1-2, with D possibly being TRBD1 (5 bases). CDR3 length: 16 amino acids. In germline, CDR1 is SEHNR, CDR2 FQNEAQ (reference sequence). V was shortened by 5 bases and J by 1 base, with 17 bases between the two germline ends. The CDR3: CASSPRGVPFNYGYTF. CDR3 in DNA: TGTGCCAGCAGCCCTCGAGGGGTCCCCTTTAACTATGGCTACACCTTC.

As DNA, the CDR3 is TGTGCCAGCAGCGTAGGGCAGGGCCGGGAAAAACTGTTTTTT. Amino acids: CASSVGQGREKLFF. The V call is TRBV9, the J call TRBJ1-4; tentatively, D is TRBD1 (5 bases). This CDR3 spans 14 amino acids. V was cut by 0 bases and J by 8 bases, with 11 bases left in between. Per the germline V gene, CDR1 is SGDLS and CDR2 is YYNGEE.

This CDR3 reads CASSQLGRQDYGYTF. The CDR3 DNA reads as TGCGCCAGCAGCCAGTTGGGACGGCAGGACTATGGCTACACCTTC. The rearrangement joins TRBV4-3 to TRBJ1-2; TRBD1 might be the D (5 bases). Germline V lookup: CDR1 LGHNA, CDR2 YSLEER. Trimming took off 3 bases at V and 3 bases at J, with 14 bases between the two ends. This CDR3 has 15 amino acids.

The chain joins TRBV7-2 to TRBJ2-3; 7 bases are shared with TRBD2. CDR1 and CDR2 from the germline V gene are SGHTA and FQGNSA. V lost 5 bases to trimming and J lost 1 base; unmatched junction nucleotides: 3. The CDR3 runs 14 residues. The CDR3, as DNA: TGTGCCAGCAGCCCCGCGGGGGGCACAGATACGCAGTATTTT. Its translation is CASSPAGGTDTQYF.

The chain couples TRBV4-1 to TRBJ2-3; D is unresolved. Germline CDR1 is MGHRA and CDR2 is YSYEKL. CDR3 length: 15 residues. The V end lost 0 bases, the J end lost 2 bases, and 9 bases lay between the germline ends. DNA for the CDR3: TGCGCCAGCAGCCAAGATTGGGTAGTCACAGATACGCAGTATTTT. Translated, it gives CASSQDWVVTDTQYF.

This clone was seen a few times. J is TRBJ1-2 and V is TRBV28, with 7 bases aligning to TRBD1. With 2 bases clipped from V and 2 bases from J, the junction kept 2 bases outside the gene matches. Germline lookup yields CDR1 MDHEN and CDR2 SYDVKM. The CDR3 extends over 14 amino acids. CDR3: CASSLEQGNYGYTF. In nucleotides, the CDR3 is TGTGCCAGCAGTTTAGAACAGGGGAACTATGGCTACACCTTC.

The rearrangement links TRBV5-1 to TRBJ1-1; D possibly corresponds to TRBD1 (5 bases). The CDR3 extends over 13 amino acids. The germline V and J ends were trimmed by 2 bases and 1 base, with 6 bases remaining between them. Germline V gene lookup returns CDR1 SGHRS and CDR2 YFSETQ. CDR3 in DNA: TGCGCCAGCAGCTTTCAGGGGAACACTGAAGCTTTCTTT. Translating gives CASSFQGNTEAFF.

V usage is TRBV6-5 and J usage is TRBJ1-3; TRBD1 is a possible D gene (5 bases). The V and J ends lost 2 bases and 0 bases respectively, with 11 bases between them. The length of the CDR3 is 16 residues. The germline V gene encodes CDR1 MNHEY and CDR2 SVGAGI. The DNA for the CDR3 is TGTGCCAGCAGTTACAGGGGAGGTTACTCTGGAAACACCATATATTTT. This encodes CASSYRGGYSGNTIYF.

V and J are TRBV28 and TRBJ1-1; D possibly corresponds to TRBD1 (6 bases). Per germline, CDR1 MDHEN and CDR2 SYDVKM. The CDR3 extends over 16 amino acids. With 3 bases removed from V and 0 bases from J, the gap between germline ends came to 14 bases. DNA of the CDR3: TGTGCCAGCAGTTTCCCGGTTACAGGGATGAACACTGAAGCTTTCTTT. The encoded protein is CASSFPVTGMNTEAFF.

This clone was seen a few times. The chain links TRBV19 to TRBJ1-1, with D unclear. The V gene lost 1 base and the J gene lost 4 bases, with 10 bases spanning the gap. CDR1 and CDR2 (germline): LNHDA, SQIVND (reference sequence). The CDR3 is made up of 14 amino acids. The CDR3 protein is CASSIVGAFTEAFF. As DNA, the CDR3 is TGTGCCAGTAGTATAGTTGGTGCCTTCACTGAAGCTTTCTTT.

The CDR3 DNA follows: TGCGCCAGCAGCTTGGGCCGCCCCACAGATACGCAGTATTTT. Translating gives CASSLGRPTDTQYF. This rearrangement joins TRBV5-1 to TRBJ2-3, with no clear D. The germline V and J ends were trimmed by 0 bases and 2 bases, with 7 bases remaining between them. Germline values: CDR1 SGHRS, CDR2 YFSETQ. This CDR3 is 14 amino acids long. Looking up the rest from reference TRBV5-1 and TRBJ2-3 gives the full variable domain: KAGVTQTPRYLIKTRGQQVTLSCSPISGHRSVSWYQQTPGQGLQFLFEYFSETQRNKGNFPGRFSGRQFSNSRSEMNVSTLELGDSALYLCASSLGRPTDTQYFGPGTRLTVL.